These 15 T cell receptor beta chains were sequenced from one sample in a study of T cells in localized non-small cell lung cancer. Sequencing was performed with immunoSEQ multiplex PCR; in TCRdb, only in-frame clones are kept and a portion is missing. The repertoire includes around 30,000 clones, 80% of them detected once, and about 16% sits in the top ten. The source material was peripheral blood, sampled before any cancer treatment. Receptor source: a male donor older than 55 with stage III squamous cell lung carcinoma.

In its sample, this clone was seen once. J is TRBJ2-7 and V is TRBV21-1; the DNA was not used to check the table's D call, TRBD1. TRBV21-1 is a documented pseudogene. The CDR3 runs 15 residues. The CDR3 nucleotides read TGTGCCAGCAAAATCGACGAGACAGGGTCCTACGAGCAGTACTTC. Its translation is CASKIDETGSYEQYF.

This clone was counted a few times. CDR3 loop: CATRQGGIEKLFF. CDR3 nucleotide sequence: TGTGCCACCCGACAGGGGGGGATTGAAAAACTGTTTTTT. This chain joins TRBV19 and TRBJ1-4; 9 nucleotides align to TRBD1. V lost 10 bases to trimming and J lost 7 bases; unmatched junction nucleotides: 7. The CDR3 contains 13 residues. Germline V gene data show CDR1 as LNHDA and CDR2 as SQIVND (reference sequence).

The chain employs TRBV20-1 and TRBJ2-1; D unclear. The CDR3 extends over 11 amino acids. Germline V gene data show CDR1 as DFQATT and CDR2 as SNEGSKA (reference sequence). V was trimmed by 3 bases and J by 7 bases, leaving 7 bases between them. CDR3 bases: TGCAGTGCTAGGAAGAGTAATGAGCAGTTCTTC. Translation gives CSARKSNEQFF.

CDR3 amino acids: CASSQGWGEFTDTQYF. CDR3 in DNA: TGCGCCAGCAGCCAAGGGTGGGGGGAGTTTACAGATACGCAGTATTTT. This chain connects TRBV4-1 to TRBJ2-3, with D possibly being TRBD2 (6 bases). The CDR3 runs to 16 residues. V gave up 1 base and J gave up 3 bases, with 14 bases separating them. Germline-derived CDR1 and CDR2 are MGHRA and YSYEKL.

The V and J genes are TRBV9 and TRBJ2-7; 11 nucleotides agree with TRBD2. Trimming at V came to 8 bases and at J to 2 bases, leaving 15 bases not matched to a gene. The CDR3 length is 17 residues. Per germline, CDR1 SGDLS and CDR2 YYNGEE. The CDR3 DNA reads as TGTGCCAGGGTACCCCAAGGGTCTAGCGGGGGGCCCTACGAGCAGTACTTC. Its protein is CARVPQGSSGGPYEQYF.

The CDR3 spells CASSLERDDQPQHF. The CDR3 DNA sequence: TGTGCCAGCAGCTTGGAGAGGGATGATCAGCCCCAGCATTTT. The chain recombines TRBV5-6 with TRBJ1-5; no clear D gene. The germline V gene has CDR1 SGHDT and CDR2 YYEEEE. The CDR3 is made up of 14 amino acids. Between the trimmed V and J ends, which lost 0 bases and 5 bases, there was a span of 9 bases.

This rearrangement joins TRBV7-2 to TRBJ1-5; tentatively, D is TRBD1 (5 bases). The germline CDR1 and CDR2 sequences are SGHTA and FQGNSA. This CDR3 region has 15 residues. V shed 5 bases and J shed 3 bases, with 14 bases lying between them. The CDR3 DNA is TGTGCCAGCAGCCCAACCGGGACGGTCAATCAGCCCCAGCATTTT. Translation: CASSPTGTVNQPQHF.

This chain uses TRBV28 with TRBJ2-3; D ambiguous. The CDR3 loop spans 11 amino acids. Germline CDR1 and CDR2: MDHEN and SYDVKM. The V gene lost 5 bases and the J gene lost 6 bases, with 6 bases spanning the gap. The CDR3 sequence is CASSQSDTQYF. DNA for the CDR3: TGTGCCAGCAGTCAATCTGATACGCAGTATTTT.

This chain links TRBV5-1 with TRBJ2-2, with D possibly TRBD1 on 6 matching bases. Germline CDR1 SGHRS, CDR2 YFSETQ. The CDR3 has 16 amino acids. The V end was cut by 2 bases, the J end by 1 base, with 12 bases between. This CDR3 reads CASSFVVTGNTGELFF. CDR3 bases: TGCGCCAGCAGCTTCGTCGTGACAGGGAACACCGGGGAGCTGTTTTTT.

CDR3 loop: CASSLNVGQDYNYGYTF. CDR3 coding DNA: TGTGCCAGCAGCTTAAACGTTGGTCAGGACTATAACTATGGCTACACCTTC. The chain employs TRBV7-3 and TRBJ1-2; no firm D call. From germline, CDR1 is SGHTA and CDR2 FQGTGA. CDR3 length equals 17 residues. Deletions cut 1 base from V and 1 base from J, with 16 bases between.

The chain uses TRBV29-1 and TRBJ2-3, with D possibly matching TRBD1 (6 bases). CDR1 is SQVTM, CDR2 ANQGSEA, per germline. The V and J ends lost 6 bases and 2 bases respectively, with 12 bases between them. The length of the CDR3 is 13 residues. CDR3 coding DNA: TGCAGCGTCCGGACAGAGCTCACAGATACGCAGTATTTT. It yields the protein CSVRTELTDTQYF.

This clone counts as medium-sized (0.01 to 0.1%). CDR3 in amino acids: CASSDSSGGGTDTQYF. CDR3 DNA: TGTGCCAGCAGTGATTCTAGCGGGGGTGGCACAGATACGCAGTATTTT. V gene TRBV6-4 combines with J gene TRBJ2-3; 10 bases align to TRBD2. This CDR3 has 16 residues. Germline V lookup: CDR1 MRHNA, CDR2 SNTAGT. The trim removed 3 bases at V and 1 base at J, leaving 4 bases unmatched.

There are a few counts of this clone. In DNA, the CDR3 is TGTGCCAGCAGGGACCGGCGGGTCACTGAAGCTTTCTTT. Translated, it gives CASRDRRVTEAFF. The rearrangement joins TRBV6-1 to TRBJ1-1; no clear D. CDR1 and CDR2 from the germline V gene are MNHNS and SASEGT. The CDR3 runs to 13 residues. Trimming removed 6 bases from V and 4 bases from J, with 12 bases in between.

V usage is TRBV5-4 and J usage is TRBJ1-2; tentative D call: TRBD1 (5 bases). The V gene's germline CDR1 is SGHNT and CDR2 YYREEE (reference sequence). The CDR3 length is 13 residues. The V gene lost 3 bases and the J gene lost 8 bases, with 14 bases spanning the gap. The CDR3 sequence: CASSSDFGGGYTF. The CDR3 DNA sequence: TGTGCCAGCAGCTCTGATTTCGGGGGAGGCTACACCTTC. The entire variable domain, with the rest obtained from reference TRBV5-4 and TRBJ1-2, is as follows: ETGVTQSPTHLIKTRGQQVTLRCSSQSGHNTVSWYQQALGQGPQFIFQYYREEENGRGNFPPRFSGLQFPNYSSELNVNALELDDSALYLCASSSDFGGGYTFGSGTRLTVV.

The V gene is TRBV4-2, the J gene TRBJ2-5, with D tentatively TRBD2 (6 bases). Looked up from germline, CDR1 is LGHNA and CDR2 is YNFKEQ. The CDR3 runs 13 residues. Trimming took off 5 bases at V and 5 bases at J, with 12 bases between the two ends. Written as DNA, the CDR3 is TGTGCCAGCAGCGGTACTAGCACGGAGACCCAGTACTTC. It is translated as CASSGTSTETQYF.